Each of the 13 T cell receptor beta chains below was sequenced from the same sample in a study of cytotoxic CD8 clonotypes in ibrutinib-treated CLL. Sequencing was performed with immunoSEQ multiplex PCR; in TCRdb, only in-frame clones are kept and a portion is missing. Of more than 50,000 clones listed, roughly 50% were seen once; the top ten hold approximately 14%. Source: PBMCs, taken after 12 months of ibrutinib treatment. Every receptor here comes from a human donor with chronic lymphocytic leukemia.

This rearrangement joins TRBV5-1 to TRBJ2-5; D gene unclear. This CDR3 is built from 14 residues. V lost 0 bases to trimming and J lost 5 bases, with 11 bases between them. Germline V lookup: CDR1 SGHRS, CDR2 YFSETQ. CDR3 loop: CASSLAVVLETQYF. The CDR3 nucleotides read TGCGCCAGCAGCTTGGCAGTGGTCCTGGAGACCCAGTACTTC.

Only a few counts were recorded for this clone. The chain's CDR3 is CASSLVGGHTDTQYF. CDR3 sequence (DNA): TGTGCCAGCAGCTTAGTTGGGGGACACACAGATACGCAGTATTTT. The chain has TRBV6-1 and TRBJ2-3, with D perhaps TRBD1 (6 bases). Germline loops: CDR1 MNHNS, CDR2 SASEGT. Trimming left V 6 bases short and J 2 bases short, with 15 bases between. The CDR3 covers 15 residues.

J is TRBJ1-2 and V is TRBV19; a possible D gene is TRBD1 (5 bases). The CDR3 is 15 amino acids. Germline V CDR1 and CDR2: LNHDA, SQIVND (reference sequence). The V gene lost 5 bases and the J gene lost 4 bases, with 17 bases spanning the gap. CDR3 DNA sequence: TGTGCCAGTAGTCTTGGGGGTCAATTGGGCTATGGCTACACCTTC. This sequence encodes CASSLGGQLGYGYTF.

In this sample, this clone turned up a few times. The chain is built from TRBV6-5 and TRBJ2-3; 7 positions agree with TRBD2. Germline loops: CDR1 MNHEY, CDR2 SVGAGI. The V gene end was trimmed by 6 bases and the J gene end by 3 bases; junction bases not matched to a gene: 6. This CDR3 is built from 14 residues. The CDR3 coding sequence is TGTGCCAGCAGCCGAGCGGGGAATACAGATACGCAGTATTTT. Amino acids: CASSRAGNTDTQYF.

The chain recombines TRBV27 with TRBJ2-3, with D hard to call. The germline V gene encodes CDR1 MNHEY and CDR2 SMNVEV (reference sequence). CDR3 length: 13 amino acids. V lost 5 bases to trimming and J lost 5 bases, with 11 bases between them. CDR3 coding DNA: TGTGCCAGCAGTGACCTTGGGGTAGATACGCAGTATTTT. This translates into CASSDLGVDTQYF.

This chain joins TRBV7-9 and TRBJ1-1; the D gene is possibly TRBD1 (5 bases). The CDR3 runs to 14 residues. Germline V gene lookup returns CDR1 SEHNR and CDR2 FQNEAQ (reference sequence). V was clipped by 1 base and J by 4 bases, with 10 bases between them. CDR3 nucleotides: TGTGCCAGCAGCTTAGGGACAAAGGGCACTGAAGCTTTCTTT. Its protein product is CASSLGTKGTEAFF.

The chain links TRBV28 to TRBJ2-7, with D perhaps matching TRBD1 or TRBD2 (5 bases each). Deletions cut 6 bases from V and 6 bases from J, with 12 bases between. Germline CDR1 and CDR2: MDHEN and SYDVKM. This CDR3 comprises 12 residues. CDR3 sequence (DNA): TGTGCCAGCAGCCCACTTGGGGGCGAGCAGTACTTC. Translated: CASSPLGGEQYF.

CDR3 region: CASSPWTSGSDEQFF. The CDR3 DNA sequence: TGTGCCAGCAGTCCCTGGACTAGCGGGAGTGATGAGCAGTTCTTC. The chain couples TRBV27 to TRBJ2-1, with 13 bases fitting TRBD2. This CDR3 comprises 15 residues. Germline V CDR1 and CDR2: MNHEY, SMNVEV (reference sequence). The junction had 6 bases not matched to a gene; V was cut back by 5 bases and J by 8 bases.

The gene calls are TRBV5-1 and TRBJ2-1, with 8 nucleotides matching TRBD2. Trimming cost V 4 bases and J 4 bases; bases outside gene matches: 7. The CDR3 has 15 residues. Per germline, CDR1 SGHRS and CDR2 YFSETQ. The CDR3: CASSRGLAYYNEQFF. The CDR3 DNA sequence: TGCGCCAGCAGCCGAGGACTAGCCTATTACAATGAGCAGTTCTTC.

V is TRBV29-1 and J is TRBJ1-4, with 7 positions matching TRBD1. CDR1 and CDR2 from the germline V gene are SQVTM and ANQGSEA. J lost 3 bases, V lost 7 bases, and 8 bases had no gene match. The CDR3 spans 14 residues. The CDR3 sequence is CSGRTGTANEKLFF. As DNA, the CDR3 is TGCAGCGGAAGAACCGGGACAGCTAATGAAAAACTGTTTTTT.

In DNA form, the CDR3 reads TGTGCCAGCAGGGGCGACACCGTCGGCACCTACGAGCAGTACTTC. This sequence encodes CASRGDTVGTYEQYF. The chain joins TRBV6-1 to TRBJ2-7; D not resolved. The germline gives CDR1 MNHNS, CDR2 SASEGT. The V gene lost 6 bases and the J gene lost 2 bases, with 17 bases spanning the gap. The CDR3 runs to 15 residues.

This chain links TRBV30 with TRBJ1-2; D remains ambiguous. There are 12 residues in the CDR3. Trimming took 2 bases from V and 0 from J, leaving 4 bases between them. The germline gives CDR1 GTSNPN, CDR2 SVGIG (reference sequence). This CDR3 is CAWSITNYGYTF. For the CDR3, the DNA is TGTGCCTGGAGTATAACTAACTATGGCTACACCTTC. The full variable domain, completed using reference TRBV30 and TRBJ1-2, is SQTIHQWPATLVQPVGSPLSLECTVEGTSNPNLYWYRQAAGRGLQLLFYSVGIGQISSEVPQNLSASRPQDRQFILSSKKLLLSDSGFYLCAWSITNYGYTFGSGTRLTVV.

V usage is TRBV6-5 and J usage is TRBJ2-7, with D tentatively TRBD1 (5 bases). Germline V gene data show CDR1 as MNHEY and CDR2 as SVGAGI. Between the trimmed V and J ends, which lost 5 bases and 4 bases, there was a span of 9 bases. This CDR3 spans 12 amino acids. The CDR3 sequence: CASSTKGYEQYF. CDR3 in DNA: TGTGCCAGCAGTACCAAGGGGTACGAGCAGTACTTC.